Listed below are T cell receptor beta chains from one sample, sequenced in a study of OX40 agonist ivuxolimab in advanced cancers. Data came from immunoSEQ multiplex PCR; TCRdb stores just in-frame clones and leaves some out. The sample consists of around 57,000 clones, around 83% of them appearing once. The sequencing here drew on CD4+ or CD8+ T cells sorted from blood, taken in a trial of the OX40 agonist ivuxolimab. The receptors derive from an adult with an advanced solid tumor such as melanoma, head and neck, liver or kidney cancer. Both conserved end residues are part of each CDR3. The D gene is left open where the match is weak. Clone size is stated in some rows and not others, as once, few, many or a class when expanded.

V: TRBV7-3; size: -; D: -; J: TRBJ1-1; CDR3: CASSLGQNTEAFF; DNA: TGTGCCAGCAGCTTAGGCCAGAACACTGAAGCTTTCTTT
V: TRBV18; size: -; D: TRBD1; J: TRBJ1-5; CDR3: CASSPATGDQPQHF; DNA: TGTGCCAGCTCACCCGCAACAGGGGACCAGCCCCAGCATTTT
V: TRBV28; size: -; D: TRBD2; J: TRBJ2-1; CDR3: CASSSHSGGRYNEQFF; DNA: TGTGCCAGCAGTTCACATAGCGGGGGCCGTTACAATGAGCAGTTCTTC
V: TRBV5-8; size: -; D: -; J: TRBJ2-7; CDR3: CASSLVSGYEQYF; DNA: TGTGCCAGCAGCTTGGTCTCGGGCTACGAGCAGTACTTC
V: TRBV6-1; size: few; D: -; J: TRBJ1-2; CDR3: CASSDSGPYGYTF; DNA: TGTGCCAGCAGTGACTCGGGGCCCTATGGCTACACCTTC
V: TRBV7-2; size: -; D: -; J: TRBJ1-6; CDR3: CASSLVAVEENSPLHF; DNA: TGTGCCAGCAGCTTAGTGGCGGTGGAGGAGAATTCACCCCTCCACTTT
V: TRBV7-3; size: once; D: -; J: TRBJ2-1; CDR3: CASSLAGASRGEQFF; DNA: TGTGCCAGCAGCTTAGCGGGGGCCTCCCGGGGTGAGCAGTTCTTC
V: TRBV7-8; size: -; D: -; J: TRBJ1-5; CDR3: CASSGVRGANPYNQPQHF; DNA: TGTGCCAGCAGCGGTGTCCGAGGGGCTAATCCTTACAATCAGCCCCAGCATTTT
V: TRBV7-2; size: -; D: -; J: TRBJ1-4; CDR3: CASSLDVAGGTNEKLFF; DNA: TGTGCCAGCAGCTTAGATGTGGCAGGAGGAACTAATGAAAAACTGTTTTTT
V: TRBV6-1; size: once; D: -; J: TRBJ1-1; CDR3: CASGGALNTEAFF; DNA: TGTGCCAGCGGGGGCGCCCTGAACACTGAAGCTTTCTTT
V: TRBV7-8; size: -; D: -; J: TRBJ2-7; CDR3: CASSPRTGLYEQYF; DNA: TGTGCCAGCAGCCCACGGACAGGACTATACGAGCAGTACTTC
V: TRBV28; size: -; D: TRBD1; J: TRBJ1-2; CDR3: CASSYADRGPIYGYTF; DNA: TGTGCCAGCAGTTACGCGGACAGGGGCCCTATCTATGGCTACACCTTC
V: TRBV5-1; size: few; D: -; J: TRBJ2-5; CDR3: CASSSYSTETQYF; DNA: TGCGCCAGCAGCTCTTATTCGACAGAGACCCAGTACTTC
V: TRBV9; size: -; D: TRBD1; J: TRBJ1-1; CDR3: CASSGNRGYTEAFF; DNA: TGTGCCAGCAGCGGAAACAGGGGGTACACTGAAGCTTTCTTT
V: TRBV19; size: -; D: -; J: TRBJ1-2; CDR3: CASSGGQGSSFYGYTF; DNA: TGTGCCAGTAGTGGGGGTCAGGGGTCGTCCTTCTATGGCTACACCTTC
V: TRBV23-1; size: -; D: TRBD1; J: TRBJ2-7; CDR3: CASSFFWTGQGSYEQYF; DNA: TGCGCCAGCAGTTTTTTTTGGACAGGACAGGGCTCCTACGAGCAGTACTTC
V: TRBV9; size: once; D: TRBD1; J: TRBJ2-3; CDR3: CASNRDRGQDTQYF; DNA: TGTGCCAGCAACCGGGACAGGGGACAAGATACGCAGTATTTT
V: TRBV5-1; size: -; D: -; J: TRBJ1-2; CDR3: CASSSLVTDYGYTF; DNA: TGCGCCAGCAGCTCCTTAGTGACGGACTATGGCTACACCTTC
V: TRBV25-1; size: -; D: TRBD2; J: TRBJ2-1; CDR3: CASSKLAGGMFF; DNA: TGTGCCAGCAGTAAGCTAGCGGGGGGTATGTTCTTC
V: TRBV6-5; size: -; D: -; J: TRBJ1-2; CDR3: CASSSEGYGYTF; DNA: TGTGCCAGCAGTTCAGAGGGCTATGGCTACACCTTC
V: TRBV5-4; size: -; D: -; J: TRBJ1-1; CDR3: CASSSASTENTEAFF; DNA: TGTGCCAGCAGCTCCGCCTCTACAGAGAACACTGAAGCTTTCTTT
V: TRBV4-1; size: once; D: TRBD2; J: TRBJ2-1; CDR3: CASSQETLAGTTYYNEQFF; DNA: TGCGCCAGCAGCCAAGAGACACTAGCGGGAACAACCTACTACAATGAGCAGTTCTTC
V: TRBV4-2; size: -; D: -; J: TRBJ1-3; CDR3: CASSQDAQAVFGNTIYF; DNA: TGTGCCAGCAGCCAAGATGCGCAAGCCGTGTTCGGAAACACCATATATTTT
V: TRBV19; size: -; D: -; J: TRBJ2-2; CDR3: CASSFPTGELFF; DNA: TGTGCCAGTAGTTTCCCCACCGGGGAGCTGTTTTTT
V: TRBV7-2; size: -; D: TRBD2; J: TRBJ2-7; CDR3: CASSLRLGLAGGGEQYF; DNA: TGTGCCAGCAGCTTAAGATTGGGACTAGCGGGGGGCGGCGAGCAGTACTTC
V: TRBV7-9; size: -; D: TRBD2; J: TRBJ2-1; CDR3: CASSPPGRAYNEQFF; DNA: TGTGCCAGCAGCCCACCAGGGAGGGCCTACAATGAGCAGTTCTTC
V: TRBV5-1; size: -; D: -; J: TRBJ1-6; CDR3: CASSLGWEGNSPLHF; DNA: TGCGCCAGCAGCTTGGGATGGGAAGGCAATTCACCCCTCCACTTT
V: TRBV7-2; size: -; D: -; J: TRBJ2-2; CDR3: CASSPPPRTGELFF; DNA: TGTGCCAGCAGCCCCCCCCCGAGGACCGGGGAGCTGTTTTTT
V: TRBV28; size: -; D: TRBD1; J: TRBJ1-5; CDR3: CASSLVGQIYKGQPQHF; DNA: TGTGCCAGCAGTTTAGTGGGACAGATATACAAGGGTCAGCCCCAGCATTTT
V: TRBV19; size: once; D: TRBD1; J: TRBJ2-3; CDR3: CASSMGLGQGVTTDTQYF; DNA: TGTGCCAGTAGTATGGGACTTGGACAGGGGGTAACCACAGATACGCAGTATTTT
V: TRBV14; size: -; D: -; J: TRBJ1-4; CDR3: CASSQDLSSNEKLFF; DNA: TGTGCCAGCAGCCAAGATCTATCCAGTAATGAAAAACTGTTTTTT
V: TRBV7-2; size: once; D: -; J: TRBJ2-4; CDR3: CASSATPSRNNIQYF; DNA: TGTGCCAGCAGCGCAACACCATCGCGAAACAACATTCAGTACTTC
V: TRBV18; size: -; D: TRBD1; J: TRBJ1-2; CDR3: CASSLGQDPGYTF; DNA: TGTGCCAGCTCATTGGGACAGGACCCTGGCTACACCTTC
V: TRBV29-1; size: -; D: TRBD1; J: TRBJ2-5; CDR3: CSVLWDRGFQETQYF; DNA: TGCAGCGTTTTGTGGGACAGGGGATTCCAAGAGACCCAGTACTTC
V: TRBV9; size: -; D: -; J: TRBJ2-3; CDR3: CASSPTSSATTDTQYF; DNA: TGTGCCAGCAGCCCCACGTCATCAGCCACCACAGATACGCAGTATTTT
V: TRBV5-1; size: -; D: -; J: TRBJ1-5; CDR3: CASSPGHNSNQPQHF; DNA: TGCGCCAGCAGCCCCGGACATAATAGCAATCAGCCCCAGCATTTT
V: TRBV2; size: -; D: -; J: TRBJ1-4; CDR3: CASRMRGTNEKLFF; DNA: TGTGCCAGCAGAATGAGGGGTACTAATGAAAAACTGTTTTTT
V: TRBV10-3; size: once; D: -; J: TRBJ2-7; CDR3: CAIREGEGAYEQYF; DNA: TGTGCCATCAGGGAGGGGGAGGGGGCCTACGAGCAGTACTTC
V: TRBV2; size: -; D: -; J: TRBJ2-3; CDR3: CASNPRTSTDTQYF; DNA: TGTGCCAGCAATCCCCGGACTAGCACAGATACGCAGTATTTT
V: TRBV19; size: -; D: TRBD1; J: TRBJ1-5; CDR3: CASSPRSTGGNQPQHF; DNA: TGTGCCAGTAGTCCACGATCGACAGGGGGCAATCAGCCCCAGCATTTT
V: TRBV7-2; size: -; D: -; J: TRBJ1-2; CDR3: CASSLTGANYGYTF; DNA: TGTGCCAGCAGCTTGACAGGTGCTAACTATGGCTACACCTTC
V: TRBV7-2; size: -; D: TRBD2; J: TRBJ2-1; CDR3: CASSLTLAGAPPEFF; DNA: TGTGCCAGCAGCTTAACGCTAGCGGGGGCTCCTCCGGAGTTCTTC
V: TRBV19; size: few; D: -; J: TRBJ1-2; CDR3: CASSAGHKGLYGYTF; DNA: TGTGCCAGTAGTGCGGGACACAAAGGGTTATATGGCTACACCTTC
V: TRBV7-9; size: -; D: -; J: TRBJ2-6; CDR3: CASSLLAGANVLTF; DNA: TGTGCCAGCAGCTTATTGGCTGGGGCCAACGTCCTGACTTTC
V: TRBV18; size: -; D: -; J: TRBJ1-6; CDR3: CASSPRGGAQGSPLHF; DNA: TGTGCCAGCTCACCGCGTGGAGGGGCCCAGGGTTCACCCCTCCACTTT
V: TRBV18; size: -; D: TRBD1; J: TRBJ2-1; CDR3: CASSPQRGQGEQFF; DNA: TGTGCCAGCTCACCACAACGAGGACAGGGAGAGCAGTTCTTC
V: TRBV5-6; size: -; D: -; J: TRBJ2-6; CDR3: CASSLSGANVLTF; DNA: TGTGCCAGCAGCTTGTCTGGGGCCAACGTCCTGACTTTC
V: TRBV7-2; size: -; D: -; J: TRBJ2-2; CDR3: CANYRVQNTGELFF; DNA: TGTGCCAACTATCGGGTCCAAAACACCGGGGAGCTGTTTTTT
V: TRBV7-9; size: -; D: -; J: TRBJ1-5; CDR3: CASSLVPRRLQPQHF; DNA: TGTGCCAGCAGCTTAGTCCCACGACGGCTTCAGCCCCAGCATTTT
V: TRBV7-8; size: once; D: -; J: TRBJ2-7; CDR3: CASSLAGVAVQYF; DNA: TGTGCCAGCAGCTTAGCGGGGGTAGCGGTGCAGTACTTC
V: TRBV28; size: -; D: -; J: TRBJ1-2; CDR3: CASSFHKDGYTF; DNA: TGTGCCAGCAGTTTTCATAAGGATGGCTACACCTTC
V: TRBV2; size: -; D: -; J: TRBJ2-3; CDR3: CASGTFSTDTQYF; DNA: TGTGCCAGTGGGACCTTTAGCACAGATACGCAGTATTTT
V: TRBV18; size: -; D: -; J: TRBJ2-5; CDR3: CASSPSRREAQYF; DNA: TGTGCCAGCTCACCATCCAGGCGTGAGGCCCAGTACTTC
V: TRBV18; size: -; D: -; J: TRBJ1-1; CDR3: CESRQGKNTEAFF; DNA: TGTGAATCGAGGCAGGGAAAAAACACTGAAGCTTTCTTT
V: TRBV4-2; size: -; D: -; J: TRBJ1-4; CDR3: CASSQDGGRGFEKLFF; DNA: TGTGCCAGCAGCCAAGACGGGGGCAGGGGATTTGAAAAACTGTTTTTT
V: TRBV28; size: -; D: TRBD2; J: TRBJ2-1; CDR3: CASSSPGGFSYNEQFF; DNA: TGTGCCAGCAGTTCTCCGGGGGGTTTCTCCTACAATGAGCAGTTCTTC
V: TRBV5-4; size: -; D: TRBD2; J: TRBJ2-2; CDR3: CASSLKLAGTTGELFF; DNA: TGTGCCAGCAGCTTGAAACTAGCGGGGACCACCGGGGAGCTGTTTTTT
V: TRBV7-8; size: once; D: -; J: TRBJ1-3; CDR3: CASSQSAGSGNTIYF; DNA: TGTGCCAGCAGCCAATCCGCAGGCTCTGGAAACACCATATATTTT
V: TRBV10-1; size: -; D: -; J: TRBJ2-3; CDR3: CASPGGGTDTQYF; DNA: TGCGCCAGCCCAGGGGGGGGTACAGATACGCAGTATTTT
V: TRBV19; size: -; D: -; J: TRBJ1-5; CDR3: CASSIVGSRVQPQHF; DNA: TGTGCCAGTAGTATAGTTGGCTCCAGGGTTCAGCCCCAGCATTTT